The clone carrying this T cell receptor beta chain was detected a few times. The antigen is undetermined. This CDR3 is built from 13 residues. V dropped 4 bases and J dropped 2 bases, with 11 bases sitting between them. CDR1 and CDR2 (germline): SQVTM, ANQGSEA. These data belong to a study of spatial heterogeneity in lung cancer. The study, taken as a whole, reports: Blood carried ubiquitous expanded tumor TCRs more at resection than follow-up.

Specified time point: sample taken at primary tumor resection. Extraction of whole RNA from tumor, nontumor lung or frozen PBMC preceded unsorted sequencing. Patients with untreated early-stage non-small cell lung cancer, numbering some 72, were the donors. Each molecule of TCR cDNA was tagged with one unique molecular identifier. TCRdb ran MiXCR on the 5' RACE reads and lists one entry per CDR3 protein. The table records 60,000 to 90,000 distinct CDR3 sequences, roughly 14% of them present only once. This chain connects TRBV29-1 to TRBJ1-2, with D possibly matching TRBD1 (6 bases). The source material was PBMCs, sampled at surgery. The TCR originated in a male donor with early-stage non-small cell lung cancer. CDR3 protein: CSVGTAVNYGYTF. In DNA form, the CDR3 reads TGCAGCGTTGGGACAGCAGTCAACTATGGCTACACCTTC.